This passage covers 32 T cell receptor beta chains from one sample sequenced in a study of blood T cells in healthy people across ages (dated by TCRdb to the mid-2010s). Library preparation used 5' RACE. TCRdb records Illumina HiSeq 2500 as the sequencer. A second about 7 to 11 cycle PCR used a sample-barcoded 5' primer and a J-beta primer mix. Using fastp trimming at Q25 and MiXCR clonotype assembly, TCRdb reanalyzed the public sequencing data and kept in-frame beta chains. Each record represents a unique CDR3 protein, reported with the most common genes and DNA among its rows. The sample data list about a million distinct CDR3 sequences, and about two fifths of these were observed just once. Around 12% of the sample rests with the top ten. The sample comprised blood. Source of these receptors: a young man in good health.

DNA of the CDR3: TGTGCCAGCACCGGAGACTATAGCAATCAGCCCCAGCATTTT. This translates into CASTGDYSNQPQHF. The rearrangement links TRBV7-2 to TRBJ1-5, with D hard to call. The CDR3 consists of 14 residues. V was trimmed by 7 bases and J by 0 bases, leaving 10 bases between them. CDR1 and CDR2 from the germline V gene are SGHTA and FQGNSA.

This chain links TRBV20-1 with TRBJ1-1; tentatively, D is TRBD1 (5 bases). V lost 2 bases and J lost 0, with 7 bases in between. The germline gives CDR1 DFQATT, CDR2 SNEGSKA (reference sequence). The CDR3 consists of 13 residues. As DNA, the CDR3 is TGCAGTGCTAGATCGACAGTGAACACTGAAGCTTTCTTT. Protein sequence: CSARSTVNTEAFF.

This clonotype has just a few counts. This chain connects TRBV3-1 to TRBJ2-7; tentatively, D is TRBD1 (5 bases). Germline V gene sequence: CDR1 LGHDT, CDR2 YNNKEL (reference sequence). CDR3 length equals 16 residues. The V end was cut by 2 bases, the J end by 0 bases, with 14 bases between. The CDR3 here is CASSQRGRANSYEQYF. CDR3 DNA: TGTGCCAGCAGCCAAAGGGGCAGGGCTAACTCCTACGAGCAGTACTTC.

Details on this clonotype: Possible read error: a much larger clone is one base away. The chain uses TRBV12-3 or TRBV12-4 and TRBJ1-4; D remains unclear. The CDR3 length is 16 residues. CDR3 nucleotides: TGTGCCAACAGTCGAAGCCTTGACAACCTTAATGAAAAACTGTTTTTT. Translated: CANSRSLDNLNEKLFF.

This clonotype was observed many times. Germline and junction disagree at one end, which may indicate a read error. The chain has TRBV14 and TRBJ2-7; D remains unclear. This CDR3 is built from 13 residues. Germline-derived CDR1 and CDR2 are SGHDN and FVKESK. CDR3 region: CASSQDQAYEQYF. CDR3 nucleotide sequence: TGCGCCAGCAGCCAAGATCAAGCCTACGAGCAGTACTTC.

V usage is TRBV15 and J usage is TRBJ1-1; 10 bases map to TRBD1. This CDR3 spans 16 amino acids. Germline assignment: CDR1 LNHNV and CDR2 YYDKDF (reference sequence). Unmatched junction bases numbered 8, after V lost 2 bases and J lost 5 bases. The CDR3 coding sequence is TGTGCCACCAGCAGAAAGACAGGGGGCTCGGGGACTGAAGCTTTCTTT. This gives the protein CATSRKTGGSGTEAFF.

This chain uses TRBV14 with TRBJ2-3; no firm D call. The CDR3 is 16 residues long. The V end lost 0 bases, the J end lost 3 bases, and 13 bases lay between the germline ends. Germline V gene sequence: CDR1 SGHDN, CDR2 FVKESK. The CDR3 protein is CASSQETALRTDTQYF. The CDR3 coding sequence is TGTGCCAGCAGCCAAGAAACGGCCCTACGAACAGATACGCAGTATTTT.

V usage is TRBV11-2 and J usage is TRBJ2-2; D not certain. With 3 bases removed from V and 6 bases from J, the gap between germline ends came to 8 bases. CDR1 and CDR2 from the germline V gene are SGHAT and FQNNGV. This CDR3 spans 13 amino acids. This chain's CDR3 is CASSFEESGELFF. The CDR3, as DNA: TGTGCCAGCAGCTTTGAGGAGTCCGGGGAGCTGTTTTTT.

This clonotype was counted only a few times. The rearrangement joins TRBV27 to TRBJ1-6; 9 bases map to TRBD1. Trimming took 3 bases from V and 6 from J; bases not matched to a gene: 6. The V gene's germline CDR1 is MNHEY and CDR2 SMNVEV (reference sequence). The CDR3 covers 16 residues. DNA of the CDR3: TGTGCCAGCAGTTTCAGTTCGGACAGGGGTAATTCACCCCTCCACTTT. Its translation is CASSFSSDRGNSPLHF.

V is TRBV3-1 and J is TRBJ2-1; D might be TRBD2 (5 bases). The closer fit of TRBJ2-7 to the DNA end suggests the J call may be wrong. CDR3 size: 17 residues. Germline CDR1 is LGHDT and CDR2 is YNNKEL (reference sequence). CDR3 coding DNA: TGTGCCAGCAGCCAAGGCTCGATGGGGAGCTCCTACAATGAGCAGTACTTC. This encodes CASSQGSMGSSYNEQYF.

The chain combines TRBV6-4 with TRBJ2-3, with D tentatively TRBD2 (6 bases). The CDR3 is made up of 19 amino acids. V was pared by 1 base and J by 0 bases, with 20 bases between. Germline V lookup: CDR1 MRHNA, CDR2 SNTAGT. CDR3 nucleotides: TGTGCCAGCAGTGACTGGGTCCGACAGAGCGGGTCTAGCACAGATACGCAGTATTTT. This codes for CASSDWVRQSGSSTDTQYF.

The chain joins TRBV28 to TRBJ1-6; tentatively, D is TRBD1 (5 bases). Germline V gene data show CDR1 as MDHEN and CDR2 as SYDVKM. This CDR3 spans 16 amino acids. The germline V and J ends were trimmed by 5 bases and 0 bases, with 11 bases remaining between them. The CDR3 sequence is CASSRDPSSYNSPLHF. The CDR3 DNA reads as TGTGCCAGCAGTCGGGACCCGAGCTCCTATAATTCACCCCTCCACTTT.

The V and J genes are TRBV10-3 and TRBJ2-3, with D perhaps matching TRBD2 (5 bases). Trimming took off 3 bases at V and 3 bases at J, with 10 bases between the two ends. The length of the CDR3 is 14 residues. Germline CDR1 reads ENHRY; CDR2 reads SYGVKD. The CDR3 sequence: CAISEPGGTDTQYF. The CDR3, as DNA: TGTGCCATCAGTGAACCCGGCGGGACAGATACGCAGTATTTT.

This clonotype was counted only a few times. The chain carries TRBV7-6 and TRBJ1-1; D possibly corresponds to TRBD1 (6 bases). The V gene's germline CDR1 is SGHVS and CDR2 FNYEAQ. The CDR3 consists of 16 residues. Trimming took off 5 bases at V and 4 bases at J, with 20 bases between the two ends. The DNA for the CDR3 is TGTGCCAGCAGCCCCAGTAGTGGGGGCATCGGCACTGAAGCTTTCTTT. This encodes CASSPSSGGIGTEAFF. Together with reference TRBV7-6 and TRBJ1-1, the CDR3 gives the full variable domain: GAGVSQSPRYKVTKRGQDVALRCDPISGHVSLYWYRQALGQGPEFLTYFNYEAQQDKSGLPNDRFSAERPEGSISTLTIQRTEQRDSAMYRCASSPSSGGIGTEAFFGQGTRLTVV.

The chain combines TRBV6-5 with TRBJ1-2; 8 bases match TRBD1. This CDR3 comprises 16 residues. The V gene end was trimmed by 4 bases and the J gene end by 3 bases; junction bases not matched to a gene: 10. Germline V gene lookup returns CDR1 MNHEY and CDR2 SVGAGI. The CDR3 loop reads CASSSRTGPSDYGYTF. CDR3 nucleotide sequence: TGTGCCAGCAGTTCCCGGACAGGGCCGTCTGACTATGGCTACACCTTC.

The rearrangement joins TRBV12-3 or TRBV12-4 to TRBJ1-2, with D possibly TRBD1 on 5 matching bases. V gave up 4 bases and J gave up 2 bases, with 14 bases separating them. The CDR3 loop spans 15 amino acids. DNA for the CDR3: TGTGCCAGCAGTTCGGGGCCTGGGGTAAACTATGGCTACACCTTC. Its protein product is CASSSGPGVNYGYTF.

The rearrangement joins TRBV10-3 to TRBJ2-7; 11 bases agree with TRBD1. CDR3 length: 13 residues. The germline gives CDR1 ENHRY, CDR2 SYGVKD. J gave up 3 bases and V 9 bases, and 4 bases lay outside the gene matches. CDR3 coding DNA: TGTGCCATAGCTGGGACAGGGGGCTACGAGCAGTACTTC. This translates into CAIAGTGGYEQYF.

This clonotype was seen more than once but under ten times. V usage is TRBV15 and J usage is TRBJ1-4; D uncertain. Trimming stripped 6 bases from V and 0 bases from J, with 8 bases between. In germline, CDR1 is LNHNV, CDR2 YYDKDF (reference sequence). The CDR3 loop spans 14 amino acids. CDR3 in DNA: TGTGCCACCAGTGAAGACGCAACTAATGAAAAACTGTTTTTT. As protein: CATSEDATNEKLFF.

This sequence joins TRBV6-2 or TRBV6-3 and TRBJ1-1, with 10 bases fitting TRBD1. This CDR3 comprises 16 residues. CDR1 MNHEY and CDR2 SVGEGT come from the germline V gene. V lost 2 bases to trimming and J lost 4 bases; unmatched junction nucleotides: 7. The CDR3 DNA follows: TGTGCCAGCAGTTACGTTGGACAGGGGGTCCCCACTGAAGCTTTCTTT. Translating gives CASSYVGQGVPTEAFF.

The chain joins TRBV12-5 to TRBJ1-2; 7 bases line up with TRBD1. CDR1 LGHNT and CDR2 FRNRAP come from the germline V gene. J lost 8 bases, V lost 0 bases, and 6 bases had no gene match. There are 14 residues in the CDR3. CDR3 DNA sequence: TGTGCTAGTGGTTTGGTACCGGGGGACAGCGGCTACACCTTC. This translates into CASGLVPGDSGYTF. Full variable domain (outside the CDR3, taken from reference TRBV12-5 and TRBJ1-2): DARVTQTPRHKVTEMGQEVTMRCQPILGHNTVFWYRQTMMQGLELLAYFRNRAPLDDSGMPKDRFSAEMPDATLATLKIQPSEPRDSAVYFCASGLVPGDSGYTFGSGTRLTVV.

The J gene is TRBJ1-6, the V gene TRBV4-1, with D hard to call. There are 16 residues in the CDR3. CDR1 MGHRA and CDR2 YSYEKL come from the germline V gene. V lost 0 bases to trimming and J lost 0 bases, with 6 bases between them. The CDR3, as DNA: TGCGCCAGCAGCCAAGAAAGGGTCTCCTATAATTCACCCCTCCACTTT. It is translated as CASSQERVSYNSPLHF.

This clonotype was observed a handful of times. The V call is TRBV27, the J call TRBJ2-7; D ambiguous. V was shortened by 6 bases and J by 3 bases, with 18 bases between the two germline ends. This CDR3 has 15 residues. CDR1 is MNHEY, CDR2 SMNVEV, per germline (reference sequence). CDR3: CASSFSGRRNYEQYF. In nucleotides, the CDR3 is TGTGCCAGCAGCTTTTCCGGCAGGAGAAACTACGAGCAGTACTTC.

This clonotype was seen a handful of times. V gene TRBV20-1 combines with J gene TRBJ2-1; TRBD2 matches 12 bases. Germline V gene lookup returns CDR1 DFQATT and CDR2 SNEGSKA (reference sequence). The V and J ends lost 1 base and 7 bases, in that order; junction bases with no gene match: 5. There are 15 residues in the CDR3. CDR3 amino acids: CSARGASGGENEQFF. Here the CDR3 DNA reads TGCAGTGCTAGAGGAGCTAGCGGGGGGGAAAATGAGCAGTTCTTC.

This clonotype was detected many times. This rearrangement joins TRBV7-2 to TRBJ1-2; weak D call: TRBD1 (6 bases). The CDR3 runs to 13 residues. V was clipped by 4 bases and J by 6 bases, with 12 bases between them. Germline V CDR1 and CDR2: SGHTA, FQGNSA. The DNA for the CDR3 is TGTGCCAGCAGCTCAGACAGGTCGAATGGCTACACCTTC. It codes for CASSSDRSNGYTF.

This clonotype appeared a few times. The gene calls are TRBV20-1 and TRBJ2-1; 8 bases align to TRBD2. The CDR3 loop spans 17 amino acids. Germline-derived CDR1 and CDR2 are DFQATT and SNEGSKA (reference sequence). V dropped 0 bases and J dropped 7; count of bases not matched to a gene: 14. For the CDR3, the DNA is TGCAGTGCTAGAGACTACCTCGCGGGGGGATCGGGAAATGAGCAGTTCTTC. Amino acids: CSARDYLAGGSGNEQFF.

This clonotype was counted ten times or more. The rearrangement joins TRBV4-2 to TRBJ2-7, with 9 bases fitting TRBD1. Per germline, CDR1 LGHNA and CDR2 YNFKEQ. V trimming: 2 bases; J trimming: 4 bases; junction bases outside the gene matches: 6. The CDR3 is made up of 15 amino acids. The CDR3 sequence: CASSQRDRDLYEQYF. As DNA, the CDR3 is TGTGCCAGCAGCCAAAGGGACAGGGATTTGTACGAGCAGTACTTC.

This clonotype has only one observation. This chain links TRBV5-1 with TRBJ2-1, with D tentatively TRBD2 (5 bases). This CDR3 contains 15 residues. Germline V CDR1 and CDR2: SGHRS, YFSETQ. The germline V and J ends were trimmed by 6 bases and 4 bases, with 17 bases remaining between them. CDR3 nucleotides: TGCGCCAGCACGGAGGTTCCGGGATCTTACAATGAGCAGTTCTTC. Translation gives CASTEVPGSYNEQFF.

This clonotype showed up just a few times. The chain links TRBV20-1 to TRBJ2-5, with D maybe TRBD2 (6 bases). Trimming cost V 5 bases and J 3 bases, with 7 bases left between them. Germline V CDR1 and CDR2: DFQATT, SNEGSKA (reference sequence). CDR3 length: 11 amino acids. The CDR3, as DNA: TGCAGTGCTTCGGGGGAAGAGACCCAGTACTTC. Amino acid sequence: CSASGEETQYF.

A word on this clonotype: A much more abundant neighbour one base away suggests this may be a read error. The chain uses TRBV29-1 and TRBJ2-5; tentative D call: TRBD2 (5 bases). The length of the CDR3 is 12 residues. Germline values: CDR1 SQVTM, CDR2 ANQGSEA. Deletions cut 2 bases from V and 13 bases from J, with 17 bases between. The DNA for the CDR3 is TGCAGCGTTGAATATGCCGCGGGCCCCCCGTACTTC. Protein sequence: CSVEYAAGPPYF.

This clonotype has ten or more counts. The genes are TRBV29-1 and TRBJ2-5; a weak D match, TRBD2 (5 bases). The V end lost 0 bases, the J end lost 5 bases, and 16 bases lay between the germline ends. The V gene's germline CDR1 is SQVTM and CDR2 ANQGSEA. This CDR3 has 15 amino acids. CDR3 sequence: CSVEDRSGLRETQYF. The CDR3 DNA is TGCAGCGTTGAAGATCGGTCCGGACTTCGGGAGACCCAGTACTTC.

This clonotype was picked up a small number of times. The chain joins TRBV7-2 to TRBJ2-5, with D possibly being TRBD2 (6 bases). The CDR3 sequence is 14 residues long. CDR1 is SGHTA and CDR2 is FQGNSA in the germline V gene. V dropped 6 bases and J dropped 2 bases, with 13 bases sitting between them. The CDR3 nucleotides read TGTGCCAGCAGTTTGGGCGGGGATCAAGAGACCCAGTACTTC. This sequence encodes CASSLGGDQETQYF.

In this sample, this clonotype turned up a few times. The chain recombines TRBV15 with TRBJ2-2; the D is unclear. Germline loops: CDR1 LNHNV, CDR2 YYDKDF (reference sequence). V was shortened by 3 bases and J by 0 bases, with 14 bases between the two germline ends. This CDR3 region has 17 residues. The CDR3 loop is CATSSVSGGSNTGELFF. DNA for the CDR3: TGTGCCACCAGCAGCGTATCGGGCGGATCGAACACCGGGGAGCTGTTTTTT.